This TCR beta chain was captured by sequencing in a study of STAT5B mutations in CD4+ large granular lymphocyte leukemia. The assay was run at survey level. Authors' processing steps: Productive clonotypes were detectable down to 2.59 x 10-5 frequency. Produced via immunoSEQ multiplex PCR; TCRdb's table is partial and in-frame only. The D gene and trimming were derived from the DNA, and the V and J assignments and clone size from that table. Of more than 30,000 clones listed, over 65% are singletons. Points from the study as a whole: No patients shared main leukemic clonotypes, though roughly 25% appeared at low frequency elsewhere. CD4-sorted patient repertoires seemed more clonal than healthy CD4+ repertoires.

Germline CDR1 and CDR2: LNHNV and YYDKDF (reference sequence). CDR3 length: 15 amino acids. Trimming at V came to 5 bases and at J to 4 bases, leaving 2 bases not matched to a gene. Points on this clone: Its antigen is unknown.

This clonotype originated in a human donor in good health. The V call is TRBV15, the J call TRBJ2-1; TRBD2 aligns across 13 bases. The sample was CD4+ T cells from blood buffy coats. CDR3 loop: CATSPGLAGYNEQFF. CDR3 DNA sequence: TGTGCCACCAGCCCGGGACTAGCGGGGTACAATGAGCAGTTCTTC. Filled out from reference TRBV15 and TRBJ2-1, the complete variable domain reads DAMVIQNPRYQVTQFGKPVTLSCSQTLNHNVMYWYQQKSSQAPKLLFHYYDKDFNNEADTPDNFQSRRPNTSFCFLDIRSPGLGDTAMYLCATSPGLAGYNEQFFGPGTRLTVL.